The 22 T cell receptor beta chains listed next were all sequenced from one sample in a study of Graves' ophthalmopathy and Graves' hyperthyroidism. Scientists amplified the TCR beta CDR3 regions from RNA transcripts. Following a first-round RT-PCR that used HTBI primers, a second-round multiplex PCR was carried out. MiXCR, run by TCRdb on the multiplex PCR reads, gives a single entry per CDR3 protein. The data contain some 750,000 distinct CDR3 sequences, 35% to 50% of them singletons. The sequencing sample was made of peripheral blood. The source is an adult man with Graves' ophthalmopathy.

J is TRBJ1-2 and V is TRBV29-1; a weak D match, TRBD1 (6 bases). V was cut by 1 base and J by 5 bases, with 8 bases left in between. In germline, CDR1 is SQVTM, CDR2 ANQGSEA. This CDR3 has 12 amino acids. CDR3 protein: CSVEVGAYGYTF. The CDR3 bases are TGCAGCGTTGAAGTGGGGGCATATGGCTACACCTTC.

This clonotype turned up a few times. The chain couples TRBV2 to TRBJ1-1; TRBD1 matches at 7 bases. Per the germline V gene, CDR1 is SNHLY and CDR2 is FYNNEI. This CDR3 region has 15 residues. V lost 5 bases to trimming and J lost 1 base; unmatched junction nucleotides: 7. CDR3 sequence: CASSYSTGSNTEAFF. CDR3 bases: TGTGCCAGCAGTTACTCGACAGGGTCGAACACTGAAGCTTTCTTT.

This clonotype was recorded a few times. This sequence joins TRBV7-8 and TRBJ2-7; 12 bases align to TRBD1. Trimming cost V 0 bases and J 5 bases; bases outside gene matches: 5. Germline-derived CDR1 and CDR2 are SGHVS and FQNEAQ. The CDR3 has 16 amino acids. CDR3 protein: CASSLAPGQGAHEQYF. The CDR3 DNA reads TGTGCCAGCAGCTTAGCCCCGGGACAGGGGGCCCACGAGCAGTACTTC. Using reference TRBV7-8 and TRBJ2-7 for the parts outside the CDR3, the full variable domain is GAGVSQSPRYKVAKRGQDVALRCDPISGHVSLFWYQQALGQGPEFLTYFQNEAQLDKSGLPSDRFFAERPEGSVSTLKIQRTQQEDSAVYLCASSLAPGQGAHEQYFGPGTRLTVT.

The genes are TRBV7-2 and TRBJ1-2; D gene unclear. The CDR3 length is 13 residues. Germline V gives CDR1 SGHTA, CDR2 FQGNSA. Trimming removed 6 bases at V and 2 bases at J, with 10 bases between. CDR3 in DNA: TGTGCCAGCAGGAACACAGAAAACTATGGCTACACCTTC. Translated, it gives CASRNTENYGYTF.

This rearrangement joins TRBV10-3 to TRBJ1-1; a weak D match, TRBD1 (6 bases). Germline V gene lookup returns CDR1 ENHRY and CDR2 SYGVKD. The ends were cut back, 6 bases at V and 7 bases at J, with 15 bases in the middle. This CDR3 spans 13 amino acids. The CDR3 reads CAIRKDRTNEAFF. The CDR3 nucleotides are TGTGCCATCAGAAAGGACAGAACTAATGAAGCTTTCTTT.

Remarks on this clonotype: This likely comes from a read error, as the CDR3 has no conserved phenylalanine or tryptophan at its end. The chain joins TRBV7-9 to TRBJ2-7, with 10 bases lining up with TRBD2. Trimming took 5 bases from V and 2 from J; bases not matched to a gene: 9. Germline V gene lookup returns CDR1 SEHNR and CDR2 FQNEAQ (reference sequence). The CDR3 contains 16 residues. In DNA, the CDR3 is TGTGCCAGCAGCCTACAGGGACTAGCGAACACCTACGAGCAGTACCTC. Residues: CASSLQGLANTYEQYL.

V usage is TRBV19 and J usage is TRBJ2-5; tentatively, D is TRBD1 or TRBD2 (5 bases each). Germline V CDR1 and CDR2: LNHDA, SQIVND (reference sequence). The CDR3 extends over 16 amino acids. V was cut by 5 bases and J by 2 bases, with 18 bases left in between. The CDR3 coding sequence is TGTGCCAGTAGTCCTATCGACGGGTGGGGGCAAGAGACCCAGTACTTC. It codes for CASSPIDGWGQETQYF.

V and J are TRBV19 and TRBJ1-5; D may be TRBD1 (5 bases). The CDR3 spans 14 residues. Trimming took off 3 bases at V and 4 bases at J, with 10 bases between the two ends. The V gene's germline CDR1 is LNHDA and CDR2 SQIVND (reference sequence). In DNA form, the CDR3 reads TGTGCCAGTAGTATTGGGGCAGGGAATCAGCCCCAGCATTTT. It is translated as CASSIGAGNQPQHF.

This sequence joins TRBV7-9 and TRBJ2-7; D is ambiguous. The CDR3 has 14 residues. Trimming shortened V by 4 bases and J by 4 bases, and 14 bases separated the two germline ends. Germline assignment: CDR1 SEHNR and CDR2 FQNEAQ (reference sequence). This CDR3 is CASSSPFDVYEQYF. The CDR3 DNA reads as TGTGCCAGCAGCTCGCCCTTCGACGTATACGAGCAGTACTTC.

The genes are TRBV6-1 and TRBJ1-6, with D perhaps matching TRBD1 (5 bases). Germline lookup yields CDR1 MNHNS and CDR2 SASEGT. V gave up 7 bases and J gave up 2 bases, with 12 bases separating them. There are 15 residues in the CDR3. CDR3 in amino acids: CASTAGTAYNSPLHF. CDR3 nucleotides: TGTGCCAGCACGGCGGGGACGGCCTATAATTCACCCCTCCACTTT.

In this sample, this clonotype turned up once. The genes are TRBV19 and TRBJ2-2, with a tentative D call TRBD2 (6 bases). V gave up 11 bases and J gave up 8 bases, with 12 bases separating them. The V gene's germline CDR1 is LNHDA and CDR2 SQIVND (reference sequence). The CDR3 has 11 residues. The CDR3: CAVRGTGELFF. CDR3 nucleotide sequence: TGTGCCGTACGGGGGACGGGGGAGCTGTTTTTT.

The chain is built from TRBV7-9 and TRBJ1-1; perhaps TRBD1 as D (5 bases). The CDR3 totals 15 residues. Germline V gene data show CDR1 as SEHNR and CDR2 as FQNEAQ (reference sequence). Trimming shortened V by 3 bases and J by 2 bases, and 13 bases separated the two germline ends. The DNA for the CDR3 is TGTGCCAGCAGCTTGGCCGGGACGGATAACACTGAAGCTTTCTTT. Amino acid sequence: CASSLAGTDNTEAFF.

This clonotype was detected many times. V gene TRBV10-2 combines with J gene TRBJ1-2; no reliable D call. The CDR3 contains 13 residues. Deletions cut 2 bases from V and 2 bases from J, with 6 bases between. CDR1 WSHSY and CDR2 SAAADI come from the germline V gene. The CDR3, as DNA: TGCGCCAGCAGTGAGAGGAACAACTATGGCTACACCTTC. Translated: CASSERNNYGYTF.

This clonotype has at least ten counts. The V call is TRBV12-3 or TRBV12-4, the J call TRBJ1-4; TRBD1 is a possible D gene (5 bases). Trimming shortened V by 5 bases and J by 2 bases, and 9 bases separated the two germline ends. The CDR3 spans 14 residues. The CDR3, as DNA: TGTGCCAGCAGTCCCGGGACGACTAATGAAAAACTGTTTTTT. Translated: CASSPGTTNEKLFF.

The rearrangement uses TRBV24-1 and TRBJ1-5; D gene unclear. The CDR3 sequence is 13 residues long. The germline gives CDR1 KGHDR, CDR2 SFDVKD. Trimming took off 11 bases at V and 4 bases at J, with 14 bases between the two ends. The CDR3 nucleotides read TGTGCCAGCTCACCCGCCGAAAATCAGCCCCAGCATTTT. It translates to CASSPAENQPQHF.

The chain is built from TRBV24-1 and TRBJ1-5; D is unresolved. CDR3 length: 12 residues. Germline-derived CDR1 and CDR2 are KGHDR and SFDVKD. Trimming shortened V by 11 bases and J by 10 bases, and 17 bases separated the two germline ends. CDR3 loop: CASSWGRNPQHF. In nucleotides, the CDR3 is TGTGCCAGCTCTTGGGGTCGGAATCCCCAGCATTTT.

This clonotype was seen more than once but under ten times. A much larger clone sits a single nucleotide away, making a read error possible. This chain connects TRBV7-9 to TRBJ2-5, with D possibly matching TRBD1 (5 bases). The germline gives CDR1 SEHNR, CDR2 FQNEAQ (reference sequence). V lost 2 bases to trimming and J lost 2 bases, with 12 bases between them. The CDR3 is 15 amino acids. This CDR3 is CASSLKAGLQETQYF. Here the CDR3 DNA reads TGTGCCAGCAGCTTAAAGGCAGGGCTACAAGAGACCCAGTACTTC. The full variable domain, with the rest looked up from reference TRBV7-9 and TRBJ2-5, is DTGVSQNPRHKITKRGQNVTFRCDPISEHNRLYWYRQTLGQGPEFLTYFQNEAQLEKSRLLSDRFSAERPKGSFSTLEIQRTEQGDSAMYLCASSLKAGLQETQYFGPGTRLLVL.

Concerning this clonotype: The junction departs from the called germline gene at one end, perhaps through a read error. The V and J genes are TRBV24-1 and TRBJ1-5; 8 positions match TRBD1. The CDR3 has 17 amino acids. The germline gives CDR1 KGHDR, CDR2 SFDVKD. CDR3 loop: CASSLSSQGAGNQPQHF. DNA for the CDR3: TGTGCCAGCAGTTTATCTTCCCAGGGGGCGGGCAATCAGCCCCAGCATTTT.

J is TRBJ2-7 and V is TRBV29-1; 8 positions agree with TRBD1. After removal of 4 bases from V and 3 bases from J, the junction contained 5 bases not matched to a gene. The CDR3 spans 13 residues. Germline V CDR1 and CDR2: SQVTM, ANQGSEA. The CDR3, as DNA: TGCAGCGTTGGCGGACAGGGTATCTACGAGCAGTACTTC. Translated, it gives CSVGGQGIYEQYF.

This clonotype was counted between two and nine times. The rearrangement joins TRBV2 to TRBJ1-2; 10 bases map to TRBD1. Trimming removed 6 bases from V and 7 bases from J; junction bases left unmatched: 5. The length of the CDR3 is 13 residues. Germline V gives CDR1 SNHLY, CDR2 FYNNEI. The CDR3 DNA reads as TGTGCCAGCAGCAAACGGACAGGGGGTGGCTACACCTTC. Translation gives CASSKRTGGGYTF.

This clonotype was seen once. The chain employs TRBV7-4 and TRBJ1-1, with 8 positions matching TRBD1. CDR3 length: 14 amino acids. Germline V gives CDR1 SGHVT, CDR2 SQSDAQ. The CDR3 sequence is CARDIGQGITEAFF. CDR3 coding DNA: TGTGCTAGAGACATTGGACAGGGAATCACTGAAGCTTTCTTT.

This clonotype was seen more than once but under ten times. This chain joins TRBV7-8 and TRBJ2-5; no clear D gene. Germline CDR1 SGHVS, CDR2 FQNEAQ. Between the trimmed V and J ends, which lost 1 base and 8 bases, there was a span of 11 bases. The CDR3 has 13 residues. DNA of the CDR3: TGTGCCAGCAGCTTAGAGTTAGGGCGAACCCAGTACTTC. Protein product: CASSLELGRTQYF. The variable domain in full, with the rest retrieved from reference TRBV7-8 and TRBJ2-5, is GAGVSQSPRYKVAKRGQDVALRCDPISGHVSLFWYQQALGQGPEFLTYFQNEAQLDKSGLPSDRFFAERPEGSVSTLKIQRTQQEDSAVYLCASSLELGRTQYFGPGTRLLVL.